This TCR beta chain originates from a study of T cells in localized non-small cell lung cancer. Broader study findings: A denser population of T cells in blood accompanied longer overall survival. Paired adjacent lung recovered a median approximately 57 of the top 100 tumor clones. Uninvolved adjacent lung had the highest recorded T cell clonality, with tumor below it.

Germline lookup yields CDR1 LNHDA and CDR2 SQIVND (reference sequence). V lost 7 bases, J lost 5 bases, and 19 bases stayed unmatched. The CDR3 has 18 residues. Method: immunoSEQ multiplex PCR; TCRdb's copy keeps in-frame clones and lacks some. The repertoire has about 72,000 clones, approximately 85% of them found once; the top ten carry approximately 13%. In its sample, this clone was seen once. Antigen specificity is unknown. This chain uses TRBV19 with TRBJ1-5; 8 positions match TRBD1. The clonotype comes from a female donor older than 55 with stage I lung adenocarcinoma. The source material was peripheral blood, sampled before any cancer treatment. The CDR3 loop is CASKPGTGFWGGDQPQHF. The CDR3, as DNA: TGTGCCAGTAAACCCGGGACAGGATTTTGGGGCGGTGATCAGCCCCAGCATTTT. The variable domain in full, completed from reference TRBV19 and TRBJ1-5, reads DGGITQSPKYLFRKEGQNVTLSCEQNLNHDAMYWYRQDPGQGLRLIYYSQIVNDFQKGDIAEGYSVSREKKESFPLTVTSAQKNPTAFYLCASKPGTGFWGGDQPQHFGDGTRLSIL.